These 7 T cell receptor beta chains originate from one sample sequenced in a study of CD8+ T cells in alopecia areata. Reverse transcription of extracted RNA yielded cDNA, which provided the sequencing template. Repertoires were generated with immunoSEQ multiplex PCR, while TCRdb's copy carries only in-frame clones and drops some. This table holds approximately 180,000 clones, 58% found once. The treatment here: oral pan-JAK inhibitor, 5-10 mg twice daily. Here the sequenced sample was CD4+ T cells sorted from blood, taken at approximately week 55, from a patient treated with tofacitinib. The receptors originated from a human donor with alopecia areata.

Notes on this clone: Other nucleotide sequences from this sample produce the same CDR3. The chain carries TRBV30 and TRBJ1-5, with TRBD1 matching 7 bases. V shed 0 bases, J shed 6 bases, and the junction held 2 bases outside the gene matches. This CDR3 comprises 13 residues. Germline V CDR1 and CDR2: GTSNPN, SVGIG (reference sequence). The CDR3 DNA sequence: TGTGCCTGGAGTGTTCAGGGGGGTCAGCCCCAGCATTTT. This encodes CAWSVQGGQPQHF.

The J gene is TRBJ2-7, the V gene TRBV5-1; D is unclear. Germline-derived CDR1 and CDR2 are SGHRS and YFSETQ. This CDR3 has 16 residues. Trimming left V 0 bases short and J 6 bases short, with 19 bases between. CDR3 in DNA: TGCGCCAGCAGCTTGGACCCCGGCAGGAGAAGATCCGAGCAGTACTTC. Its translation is CASSLDPGRRRSEQYF.

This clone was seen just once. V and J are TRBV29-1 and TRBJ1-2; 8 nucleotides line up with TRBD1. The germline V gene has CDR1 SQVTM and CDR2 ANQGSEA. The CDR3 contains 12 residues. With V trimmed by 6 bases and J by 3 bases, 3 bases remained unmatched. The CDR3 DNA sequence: TGCAGCGTAGGACAGGGTGACTATGGCTACACCTTC. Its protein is CSVGQGDYGYTF.

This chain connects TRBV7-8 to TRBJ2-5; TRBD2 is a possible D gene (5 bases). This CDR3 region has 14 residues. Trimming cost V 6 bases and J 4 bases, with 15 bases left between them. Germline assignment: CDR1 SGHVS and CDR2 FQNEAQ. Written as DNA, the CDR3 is TGTGCCAGCAGGCATAGCGCCTGGGGAGAGACCCAGTACTTC. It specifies CASRHSAWGETQYF.

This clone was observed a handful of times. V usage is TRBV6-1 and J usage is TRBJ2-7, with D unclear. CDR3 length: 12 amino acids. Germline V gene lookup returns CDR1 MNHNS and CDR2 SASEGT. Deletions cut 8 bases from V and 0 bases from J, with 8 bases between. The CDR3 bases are TGTGCCAGCGCTTCCGGCTCCTACGAGCAGTACTTC. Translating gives CASASGSYEQYF.

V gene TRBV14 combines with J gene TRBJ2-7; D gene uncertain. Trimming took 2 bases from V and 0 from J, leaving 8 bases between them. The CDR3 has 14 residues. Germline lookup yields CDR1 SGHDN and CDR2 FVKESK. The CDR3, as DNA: TGTGCCAGCAGCCAACCACAGAGCTCCTACGAGCAGTACTTC. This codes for CASSQPQSSYEQYF.

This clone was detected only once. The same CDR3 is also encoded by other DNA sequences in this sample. DNA of the CDR3: TGCAGCGTTGAAGGCCGACAGGGGAACACTGAAGCTTTCTTT. Translation: CSVEGRQGNTEAFF. The rearrangement uses TRBV29-1 and TRBJ1-1; 7 bases are a match to TRBD1. The CDR3 spans 14 residues. V dropped 1 base and J dropped 1; count of bases not matched to a gene: 3. The germline CDR1 and CDR2 sequences are SQVTM and ANQGSEA.